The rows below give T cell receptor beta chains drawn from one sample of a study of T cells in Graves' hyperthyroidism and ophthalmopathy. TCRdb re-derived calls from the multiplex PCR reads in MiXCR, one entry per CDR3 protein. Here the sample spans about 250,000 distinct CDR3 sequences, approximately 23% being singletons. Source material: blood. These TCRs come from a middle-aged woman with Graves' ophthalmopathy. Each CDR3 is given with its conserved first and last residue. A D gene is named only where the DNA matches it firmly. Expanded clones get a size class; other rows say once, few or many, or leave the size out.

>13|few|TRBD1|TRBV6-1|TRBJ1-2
CASRTDRDYGYTF
TGTGCCAGCCGAACCGACAGGGACTATGGCTACACCTTC
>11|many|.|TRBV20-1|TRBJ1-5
CSARGNQPQHF
TGCAGTGCTAGGGGCAATCAGCCCCAGCATTTT
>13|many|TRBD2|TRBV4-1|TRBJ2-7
CASSRDYTYEQYF
TGCGCCAGCAGCCGGGACTACACCTACGAGCAGTACTTC
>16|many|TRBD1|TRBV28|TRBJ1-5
CASTTSEGAWGQPQHF
TGTGCCAGCACCACGAGTGAGGGGGCATGGGGCCAGCCCCAGCATTTT
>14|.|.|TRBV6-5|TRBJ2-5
CASSYSARGETQYF
TGTGCCAGCAGTTACTCTGCTAGGGGAGAGACCCAGTACTTC
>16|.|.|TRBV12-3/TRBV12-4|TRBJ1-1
CASSRTDPVSLPEAFF
TGTGCCAGCAGTCGGACAGACCCCGTTTCGCTCCCTGAAGCTTTCTTT
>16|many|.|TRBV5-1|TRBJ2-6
CASRGLLDSGANVLTF
TGCGCCAGCAGAGGCCTCCTTGACTCTGGGGCCAACGTCCTGACTTTC
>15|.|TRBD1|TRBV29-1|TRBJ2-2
CSVGQGSTNTGELFF
TGCAGCGTTGGACAGGGTTCCACGAACACCGGGGAGCTGTTTTTT
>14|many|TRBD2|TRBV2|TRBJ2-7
CASRRLAGIYEQYF
TGTGCCAGCCGACGACTAGCGGGAATTTACGAGCAGTACTTC
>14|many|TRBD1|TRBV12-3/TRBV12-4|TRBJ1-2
CASSQTGGWYGYTF
TGTGCCAGCAGTCAGACAGGGGGCTGGTATGGCTACACCTTC
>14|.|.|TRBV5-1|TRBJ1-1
CATRQVSMNTEAFF
TGCGCCACCCGGCAAGTCAGTATGAACACTGAAGCTTTCTTT
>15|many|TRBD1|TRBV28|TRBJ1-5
CASRGQALNNQPQHF
TGTGCCAGCAGGGGACAGGCGCTTAACAATCAGCCCCAGCATTTT
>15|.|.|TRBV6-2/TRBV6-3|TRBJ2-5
CASSYAGAHQETQYF
TGTGCCAGCAGTTACGCGGGGGCCCACCAAGAGACCCAGTACTTC
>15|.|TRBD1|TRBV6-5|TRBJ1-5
CASSSAGTGTQPQHF
TGTGCCAGCAGTTCCGCAGGGACAGGAACTCAGCCCCAGCATTTT
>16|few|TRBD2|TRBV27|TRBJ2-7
CASSRQAGEGAYEQYF
TGTGCCAGCAGCCGTCAAGCGGGAGAAGGGGCCTACGAGCAGTACTTC
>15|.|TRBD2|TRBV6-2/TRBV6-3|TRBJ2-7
CASSIAGVSSYEQYF
TGTGCCAGCAGTATAGCGGGAGTGAGCTCCTACGAGCAGTACTTC
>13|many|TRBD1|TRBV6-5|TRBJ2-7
CASSGQVTYEQYF
TGTGCCAGCAGCGGACAGGTGACCTACGAGCAGTACTTC
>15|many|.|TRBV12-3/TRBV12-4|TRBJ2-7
CASSPDGAQEYEQYF
TGTGCCAGCAGTCCCGACGGGGCCCAGGAGTACGAGCAGTACTTC
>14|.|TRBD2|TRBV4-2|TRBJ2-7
CASRLSGGTYEQYF
TGTGCCAGCAGGCTTAGCGGGGGGACCTACGAGCAGTACTTC
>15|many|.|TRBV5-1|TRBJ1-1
CASSLALGRNTEAFF
TGCGCCAGCAGCTTGGCACTAGGCCGGAACACTGAAGCTTTCTTT
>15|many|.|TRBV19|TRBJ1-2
CASSIPNIGGYGYTF
TGTGCCAGTAGTATCCCCAACATAGGGGGCTATGGCTACACCTTC
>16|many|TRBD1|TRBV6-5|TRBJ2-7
CASSLIPGQGRYEQYF
TGTGCCAGCAGTCTCATACCGGGACAGGGACGCTACGAGCAGTACTTC
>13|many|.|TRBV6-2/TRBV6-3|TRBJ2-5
CASRPDIGETQYF
TGTGCCAGCAGGCCCGACATAGGAGAGACCCAGTACTTC
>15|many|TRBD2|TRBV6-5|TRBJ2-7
CASSLAGEAGNEQYF
TGTGCCAGCTCACTAGCGGGAGAGGCGGGCAACGAGCAGTACTTC
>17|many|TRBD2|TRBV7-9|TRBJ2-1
CASSLGLGLAGDNEQFF
TGTGCCAGCAGCTTAGGCCTAGGACTAGCGGGAGACAATGAGCAGTTCTTC
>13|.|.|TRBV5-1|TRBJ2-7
CASRGQYPYEQYF
TGCGCCAGCAGGGGGCAGTACCCCTACGAGCAGTACTTC
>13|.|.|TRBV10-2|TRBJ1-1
CASSESRATEAFF
TGCGCCAGCAGTGAGTCACGGGCCACTGAAGCTTTCTTT
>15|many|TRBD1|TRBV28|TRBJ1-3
CASTPTGVTGNTIYF
TGTGCCAGCACCCCAACAGGGGTGACTGGAAACACCATATATTTT
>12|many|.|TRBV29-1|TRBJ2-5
CSASVSQETQYF
TGCAGTGCTAGCGTCTCTCAAGAGACCCAGTACTTC
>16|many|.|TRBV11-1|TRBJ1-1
CASSLEAGFVNTEAFF
TGTGCCAGCAGCTTAGAGGCAGGATTCGTGAACACTGAAGCTTTCTTT
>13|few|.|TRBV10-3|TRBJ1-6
CAISDSYNSPLHF
TGTGCCATCAGTGACAGCTATAATTCACCCCTCCACTTT
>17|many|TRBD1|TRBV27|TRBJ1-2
CASSFYRDRGLDYGYTF
TGTGCCAGCAGTTTTTACCGGGACAGGGGGCTCGACTATGGCTACACCTTC
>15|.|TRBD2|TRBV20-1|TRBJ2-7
CSAREGTSGIHEQYF
TGCAGTGCTAGAGAAGGGACTAGCGGGATCCACGAGCAGTACTTC
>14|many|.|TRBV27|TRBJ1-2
CASSNHGQNYGYTF
TGTGCCAGCAGTAACCACGGACAGAACTATGGCTACACCTTC
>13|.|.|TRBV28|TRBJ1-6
CASSWGRDSPLHF
TGTGCCAGCAGTTGGGGGCGGGATTCACCCCTCCACTTT
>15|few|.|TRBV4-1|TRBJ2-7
CASSQGADTIYEQYF
TGCGCCAGCAGCCAAGGGGCGGACACTATCTACGAGCAGTACTTC
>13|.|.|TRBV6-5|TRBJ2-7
CASSSSGQHEQYF
TGTGCCAGCAGTTCATCCGGACAGCACGAGCAGTACTTC
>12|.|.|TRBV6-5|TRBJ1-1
CASSYIGAEAFF
TGTGCCAGCAGTTACATAGGGGCTGAAGCTTTCTTT
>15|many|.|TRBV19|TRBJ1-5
CASSITGSSNQPQHF
TGTGCCAGTAGTATCACGGGGAGTAGCAATCAGCCCCAGCATTTT
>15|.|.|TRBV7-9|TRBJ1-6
CASSLMGGGNSPLHF
TGTGCCAGCAGCTTAATGGGGGGAGGAAATTCACCCCTCCACTTT
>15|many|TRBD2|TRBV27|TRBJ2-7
CASSPGIAGPYEQYF
TGTGCCAGCAGTCCAGGGATAGCGGGTCCCTACGAGCAGTACTTC
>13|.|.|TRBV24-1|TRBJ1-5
CATSDQLGQPQHF
TGTGCCACCAGTGATCAGCTGGGTCAGCCCCAGCATTTT
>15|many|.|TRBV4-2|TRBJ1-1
CASSQVGVLNTEAFF
TGTGCCAGCAGCCAAGTCGGGGTTTTGAACACTGAAGCTTTCTTT
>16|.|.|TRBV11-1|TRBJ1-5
CASSLDALRGSQPQHF
TGTGCCAGCAGCTTAGATGCATTAAGGGGGAGTCAGCCCCAGCATTTT